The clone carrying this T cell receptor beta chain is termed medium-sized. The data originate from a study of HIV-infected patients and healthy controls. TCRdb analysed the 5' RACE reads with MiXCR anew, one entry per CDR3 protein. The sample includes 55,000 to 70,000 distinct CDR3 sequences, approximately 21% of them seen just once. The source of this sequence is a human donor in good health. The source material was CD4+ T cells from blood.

The CDR3: CASSIGGLAAIGQETQYF. CDR3 nucleotides: TGTGCCAGCAGCATCGGAGGACTAGCGGCGATTGGCCAAGAGACCCAGTACTTC. The chain uses TRBV7-6 and TRBJ2-5; 10 positions agree with TRBD2. Trimming cost V 5 bases and J 1 base; bases outside gene matches: 13. Germline-derived CDR1 and CDR2 are SGHVS and FNYEAQ. The CDR3 spans 18 residues.